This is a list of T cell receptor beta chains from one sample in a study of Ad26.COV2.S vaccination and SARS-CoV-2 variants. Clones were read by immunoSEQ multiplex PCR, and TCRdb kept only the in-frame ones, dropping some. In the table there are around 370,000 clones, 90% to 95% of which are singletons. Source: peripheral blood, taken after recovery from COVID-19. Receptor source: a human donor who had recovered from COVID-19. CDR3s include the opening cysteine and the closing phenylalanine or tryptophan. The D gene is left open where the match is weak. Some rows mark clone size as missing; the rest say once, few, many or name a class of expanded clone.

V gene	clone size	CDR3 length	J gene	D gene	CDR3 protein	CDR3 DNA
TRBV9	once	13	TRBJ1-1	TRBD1	CASSDGQGTEAFF	TGTGCCAGCAGCGACGGACAGGGGACTGAAGCTTTCTTT
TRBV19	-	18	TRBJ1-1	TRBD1	CASISRAGQGARNTEAFF	TGTGCCAGTATCAGCAGAGCGGGACAGGGGGCGCGGAACACTGAAGCTTTCTTT
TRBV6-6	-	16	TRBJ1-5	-	CASSYSSTVSNQPQHF	TGTGCCAGCAGTTACTCCTCGACAGTTAGCAATCAGCCCCAGCATTTT
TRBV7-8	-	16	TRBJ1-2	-	CASSLGGVRGSYGYTF	TGTGCCAGCAGCTTGGGAGGAGTCAGGGGAAGCTATGGCTACACCTTC
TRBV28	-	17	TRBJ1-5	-	CASSPVQPLAGRQPQHF	TGTGCCAGCAGTCCGGTCCAGCCTCTTGCGGGCAGGCAGCCCCAGCATTTT
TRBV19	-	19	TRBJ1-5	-	CASSQCPGWASDGNQPQHF	TGTGCCAGTAGCCAATGCCCTGGGTGGGCATCTGATGGGAATCAGCCCCAGCATTTT
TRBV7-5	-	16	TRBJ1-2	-	CARRWPGTGKRNGYTF	TGTGCCAGAAGGTGGCCAGGGACAGGGAAAAGGAATGGCTACACCTTC
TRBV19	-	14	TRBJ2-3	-	CASSPRQGTDTQYF	TGTGCCAGTAGTCCGCGACAGGGCACAGATACGCAGTATTTT
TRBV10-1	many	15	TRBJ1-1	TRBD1	CASSASTGMNTEAFF	TGCGCCAGCAGTGCCTCGACAGGGATGAACACTGAAGCTTTCTTT
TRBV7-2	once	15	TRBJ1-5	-	CASSLPRGGNQPQHF	TGTGCCAGCAGCTTACCACGGGGAGGCAATCAGCCCCAGCATTTT
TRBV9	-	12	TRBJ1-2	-	CASTTQGIGYTF	TGTGCCAGCACCACTCAGGGGATTGGCTACACCTTC
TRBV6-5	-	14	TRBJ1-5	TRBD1	CASSLGQANQPQHF	TGTGCCAGCAGTTTAGGACAGGCTAATCAGCCCCAGCATTTT
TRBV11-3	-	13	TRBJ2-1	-	CASSLGISNEQFF	TGTGCCAGCAGCTTAGGGATCAGCAATGAGCAGTTCTTC
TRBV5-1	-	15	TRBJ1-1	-	CASSLSQGMVTEAFF	TGCGCCAGCAGCTTGAGCCAGGGAATGGTCACTGAAGCTTTCTTT
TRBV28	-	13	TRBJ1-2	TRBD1	CASGDLTGRGYTF	TGTGCCAGCGGAGACTTGACAGGGCGAGGCTACACCTTC
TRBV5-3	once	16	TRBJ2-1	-	CARSHCDWAGYNEQFF	TGTGCCAGAAGCCACTGTGATTGGGCGGGGTACAATGAGCAGTTCTTC
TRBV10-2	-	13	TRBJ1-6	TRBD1	CASRIDRESPLHF	TGCGCCAGCAGAATCGACAGGGAGTCACCCCTCCACTTT
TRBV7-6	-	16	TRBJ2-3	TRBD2	CASSLRGAGETDTQYF	TGTGCCAGCAGCCTCCGGGGAGCGGGGGAGACAGATACGCAGTATTTT
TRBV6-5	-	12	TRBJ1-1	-	CASSYGPTEAFF	TGTGCCAGCAGTTATGGGCCCACTGAAGCTTTCTTT
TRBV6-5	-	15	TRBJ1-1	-	CASSPWGQGLAEAFF	TGTGCCAGCAGTCCGTGGGGTCAGGGGCTCGCTGAAGCTTTCTTT
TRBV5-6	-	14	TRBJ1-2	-	CASSLWGGGGGYTF	TGTGCCAGCAGCTTGTGGGGGGGCGGCGGTGGCTACACCTTC
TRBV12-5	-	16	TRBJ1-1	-	CASGLVLGQRNTEAFF	TGTGCTAGTGGTTTGGTACTAGGACAGCGGAACACTGAAGCTTTCTTT
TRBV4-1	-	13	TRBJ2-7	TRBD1	CASSDRGKTEQYF	TGCGCCAGCAGCGACAGGGGAAAGACCGAGCAGTACTTC
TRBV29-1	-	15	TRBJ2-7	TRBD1	CSVTKTGQGPYEQYF	TGCAGCGTGACTAAGACGGGACAGGGACCCTACGAGCAGTACTTC
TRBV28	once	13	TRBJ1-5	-	CASSLTGLGPQHF	TGTGCCAGCAGTTTAACAGGATTGGGGCCCCAGCATTTT
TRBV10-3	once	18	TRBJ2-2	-	CAISESRSETVNTGELFF	TGTGCCATCAGTGAGTCGCGTTCCGAGACGGTGAACACCGGGGAGCTGTTTTTT
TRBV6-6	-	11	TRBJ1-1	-	CASSYAFEAFF	TGTGCCAGCAGTTACGCGTTTGAAGCTTTCTTT
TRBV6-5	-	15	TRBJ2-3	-	CASRDYGTSTDTQYF	TGTGCCAGCAGGGACTATGGAACTAGCACAGATACGCAGTATTTT
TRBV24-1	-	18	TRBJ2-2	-	CATSDLGPGTYNTGELFF	TGTGCCACCAGTGATTTAGGTCCGGGGACATACAACACCGGGGAGCTGTTTTTT
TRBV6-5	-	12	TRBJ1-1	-	CASRSGPGQAFF	TGTGCCAGCAGATCTGGCCCGGGACAAGCTTTCTTT
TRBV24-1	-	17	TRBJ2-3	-	CATSDLPGRRHVDTQYF	TGTGCCACCAGTGATTTACCAGGGCGCAGACATGTAGATACGCAGTATTTT
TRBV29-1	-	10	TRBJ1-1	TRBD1	CSVWDSEAFF	TGCAGCGTTTGGGACAGCGAAGCTTTCTTT
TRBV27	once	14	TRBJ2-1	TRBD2	CASRPGGLNNEQFF	TGTGCCAGCAGACCGGGGGGGTTAAACAATGAGCAGTTCTTC
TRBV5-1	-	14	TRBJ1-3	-	CASSLASAGNTIYF	TGCGCCAGCAGCTTGGCCTCAGCTGGAAACACCATATATTTT
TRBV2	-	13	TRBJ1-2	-	CARTRRTNYGYTF	TGTGCCAGGACACGGCGAACTAACTATGGCTACACCTTC
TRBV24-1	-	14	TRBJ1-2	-	CATSDSYPGAGYTF	TGTGCCACCAGTGACTCCTATCCGGGAGCTGGCTACACCTTC
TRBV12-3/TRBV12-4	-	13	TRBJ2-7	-	CASRLGRFWEQYF	TGTGCCAGCAGGCTCGGACGTTTTTGGGAGCAGTACTTC
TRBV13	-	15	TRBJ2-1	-	CASSLGQGTYNEQFF	TGTGCCAGCAGCCTGGGGCAGGGGACCTACAATGAGCAGTTCTTC
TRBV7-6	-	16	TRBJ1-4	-	CASSLGLFGSNEKLFF	TGTGCCAGCAGCTTAGGTTTGTTTGGGAGTAATGAAAAACTGTTTTTT
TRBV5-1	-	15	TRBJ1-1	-	CASSGSYDGFNEAFF	TGCGCCAGCAGCGGAAGTTACGACGGTTTTAATGAAGCTTTCTTT
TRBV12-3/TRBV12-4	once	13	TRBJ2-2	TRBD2	CASSRGGAGELFF	TGTGCCAGTTCTCGTGGGGGGGCCGGGGAGCTGTTTTTT
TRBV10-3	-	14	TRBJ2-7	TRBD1	CAISEEGARYEQYF	TGTGCCATCAGTGAGGAGGGGGCCCGATACGAGCAGTACTTC
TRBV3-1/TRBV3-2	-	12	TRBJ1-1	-	CASSDRNTEAFF	TGTGCCAGCAGTGACAGGAACACTGAAGCTTTCTTT
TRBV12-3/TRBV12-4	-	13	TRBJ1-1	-	CASSSDMNTEAFF	TGTGCCAGCAGTTCGGACATGAACACTGAAGCTTTCTTT
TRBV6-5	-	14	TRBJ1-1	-	CASRRGGLNTEAFF	TGTGCCAGCAGGAGAGGGGGTTTGAACACTGAAGCTTTCTTT
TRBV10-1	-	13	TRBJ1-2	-	CASSDKRAYGYTF	TGCGCCAGCAGTGATAAGAGAGCCTATGGCTACACCTTC
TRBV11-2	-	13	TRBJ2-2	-	CASSPRGTGELFF	TGTGCCAGCAGCCCGAGGGGCACCGGGGAGCTGTTTTTT
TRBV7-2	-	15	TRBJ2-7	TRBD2	CASSLDGLASYEQYF	TGTGCCAGCAGCTTAGATGGACTAGCCTCCTACGAGCAGTACTTC
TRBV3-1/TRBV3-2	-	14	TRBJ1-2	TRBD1	CASSRRGGRDGYTF	TGTGCCAGCAGCCGCAGGGGGGGGCGAGATGGCTACACCTTC
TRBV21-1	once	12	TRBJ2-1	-	CASSNGDYEQFF	TGTGCCAGCAGCAACGGGGATTATGAGCAGTTCTTC
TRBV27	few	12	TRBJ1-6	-	CASRPPSSPLHF	TGTGCCAGCCGTCCTCCAAGTTCACCCCTCCACTTT
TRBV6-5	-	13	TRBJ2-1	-	CATRTNLYNEQFF	TGTGCCACCCGGACGAACCTCTACAATGAGCAGTTCTTC
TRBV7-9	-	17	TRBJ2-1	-	CASSPDPGFYSYNEQFF	TGTGCCAGCAGCCCCGACCCAGGTTTTTACTCCTACAATGAGCAGTTCTTC
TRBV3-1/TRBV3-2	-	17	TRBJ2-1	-	CASSQEGGIGSYNEQFF	TGTGCCAGCAGCCAAGAAGGGGGAATCGGGTCCTACAATGAGCAGTTCTTC